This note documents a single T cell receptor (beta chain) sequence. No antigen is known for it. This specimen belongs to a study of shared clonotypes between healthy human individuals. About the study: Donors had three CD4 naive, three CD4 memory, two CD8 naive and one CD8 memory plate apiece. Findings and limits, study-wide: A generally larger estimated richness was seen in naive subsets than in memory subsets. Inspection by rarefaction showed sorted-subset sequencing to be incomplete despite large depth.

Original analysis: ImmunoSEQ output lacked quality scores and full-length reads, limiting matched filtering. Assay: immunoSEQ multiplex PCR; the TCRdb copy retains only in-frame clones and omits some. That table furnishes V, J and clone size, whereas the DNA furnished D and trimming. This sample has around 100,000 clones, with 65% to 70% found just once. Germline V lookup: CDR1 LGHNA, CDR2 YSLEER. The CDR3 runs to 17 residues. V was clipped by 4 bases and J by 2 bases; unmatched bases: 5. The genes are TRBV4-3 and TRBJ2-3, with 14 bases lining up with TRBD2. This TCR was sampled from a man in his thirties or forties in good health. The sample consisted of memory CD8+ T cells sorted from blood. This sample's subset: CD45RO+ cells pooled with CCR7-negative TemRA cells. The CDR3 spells CASSRGLAGALTDTQYF. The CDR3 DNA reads TGCGCCAGCAGCCGGGGACTAGCGGGAGCTCTCACAGATACGCAGTATTTT.